The clone carrying this T cell receptor beta chain was recorded at least ten times. This CDR3 comprises 15 residues. V was clipped by 3 bases and J by 3 bases, with 14 bases between them. Germline V lookup: CDR1 SGHAT, CDR2 FQNNGV. Unique molecular identifiers were incorporated during preparation of the TCRbeta library. TCRdb passed the PCR reads through MiXCR, listing each CDR3 protein once. The sample holds 200,000 to 250,000 distinct CDR3 sequences, roughly a tenth seen once. The record originates from a study of T-cell reconstitution after alpha-beta-depleted transplantation in children. This clonotype was sampled from a human donor who donated a stem cell graft to a child with acute lymphoblastic leukemia. The chain links TRBV11-2 to TRBJ2-5; D is uncertain. Sequencing used PBMCs from the stem cell graft donor, obtained from the stem cell graft. CDR3 coding DNA: TGTGCCAGCAGCTTGGAAAGGCGTACCAAAGAGACCCAGTACTTC. Its protein is CASSLERRTKETQYF.